This TCR beta chain was sequenced during a study of blood T cell repertoires in COVID-19. Study-wide context: Acute and convalescent COVID-19 specimens originated in the United States, Italy and Spain. PBMCs, B-cell-depleted T cells, or T cells were the source of the cDNA or gDNA that made up the material.

Authors' analysis steps: The authors estimated nucleated cell counts from reference gene primer amplification. Data came from immunoSEQ multiplex PCR; TCRdb stores just in-frame clones and leaves some out. V and J calls plus clone size are reproduced from that table; the DNA served to infer D and trimming. The sample shows about 67,000 clones, around 85% of them seen only once. In this sample, this clone turned up once. V lost 5 bases and J lost 3, with 15 bases in between. There are 15 residues in the CDR3. Germline CDR1 is MDHEN and CDR2 is SYDVKM. The chain combines TRBV28 with TRBJ2-3; D is possibly TRBD1 (6 bases). Sequencing was done on a sample of peripheral blood. The sequence came from a man aged 45 to 65 with active COVID-19. DNA of the CDR3: TGTGCCAGCAGTAGAACCGGACAGCCTACAGATACGCAGTATTTT. It specifies CASSRTGQPTDTQYF.